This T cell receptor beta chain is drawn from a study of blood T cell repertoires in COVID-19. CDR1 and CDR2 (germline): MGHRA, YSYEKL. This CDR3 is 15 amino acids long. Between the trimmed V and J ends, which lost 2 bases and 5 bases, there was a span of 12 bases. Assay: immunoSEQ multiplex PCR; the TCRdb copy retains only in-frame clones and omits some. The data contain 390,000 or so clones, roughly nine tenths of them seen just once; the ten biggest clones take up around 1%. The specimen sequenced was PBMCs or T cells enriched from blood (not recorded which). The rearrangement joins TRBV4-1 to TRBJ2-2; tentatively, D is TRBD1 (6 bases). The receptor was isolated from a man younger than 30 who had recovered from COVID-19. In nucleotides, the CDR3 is TGCGCCAGCAGCCAACAGCAGCAGGGGACCGGGGAGCTGTTTTTT. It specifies CASSQQQQGTGELFF.